Following are 26 T cell receptor beta chains from one sample sequenced in a study of T cell responses to AZD1222 COVID-19 vaccine. Sequencing was performed with immunoSEQ multiplex PCR; in TCRdb, only in-frame clones are kept and a portion is missing. The table shows over 110,000 clones, with roughly nine tenths occurring only once. The sample consisted of peripheral blood, taken on day 0 of AZD1222 vaccination. The receptors originated from an adult in good health.

The chain couples TRBV19 to TRBJ2-7; D tentatively fits TRBD1 or TRBD2 (5 bases each). The CDR3 has 14 residues. Germline V gene sequence: CDR1 LNHDA, CDR2 SQIVND (reference sequence). V was cut by 10 bases and J by 0 bases, with 16 bases left in between. The CDR3 DNA is TGTGCCACCAAGCCCCCGGGGCTCTCCTACGAGCAGTACTTC. It encodes CATKPPGLSYEQYF.

The genes are TRBV19 and TRBJ2-6; D gene unclear. The germline V gene encodes CDR1 LNHDA and CDR2 SQIVND (reference sequence). The CDR3 is 18 amino acids. Trimming pared 6 bases from V and 0 bases from J, leaving 18 bases between. CDR3 in amino acids: CASSQRGRKSSGANVLTF. In DNA form, the CDR3 reads TGTGCCAGTAGCCAAAGAGGACGTAAGAGCTCTGGGGCCAACGTCCTGACTTTC.

The V and J genes are TRBV6-5 and TRBJ2-5; D uncertain. CDR3 length: 12 residues. V dropped 8 bases and J dropped 5 bases, with 12 bases sitting between them. CDR1 and CDR2 from the germline V gene are MNHEY and SVGAGI. The CDR3 here is CASFNLPETQYF. The DNA of the CDR3 is TGTGCCAGCTTCAACCTACCGGAGACCCAGTACTTC.

The chain recombines TRBV11-2 with TRBJ2-1; D unresolved. The germline V and J ends were trimmed by 1 base and 7 bases, with 5 bases remaining between them. This CDR3 region has 12 residues. Germline CDR1 is SGHAT and CDR2 is FQNNGV. In nucleotides, the CDR3 is TGTGCCAGCAGCTTAGGTCTGAATGAGCAGTTCTTC. It encodes CASSLGLNEQFF.

This chain connects TRBV19 to TRBJ2-1; D is unclear. Between the trimmed V and J ends, which lost 5 bases and 7 bases, there was a span of 15 bases. Germline V lookup: CDR1 LNHDA, CDR2 SQIVND (reference sequence). The CDR3 loop spans 14 amino acids. The CDR3 here is CASSDQVAVNEQFF. The CDR3 nucleotides read TGTGCCAGTAGTGACCAGGTCGCGGTAAATGAGCAGTTCTTC. The whole variable domain, remainder taken from reference TRBV19 and TRBJ2-1, is DGGITQSPKYLFRKEGQNVTLSCEQNLNHDAMYWYRQDPGQGLRLIYYSQIVNDFQKGDIAEGYSVSREKKESFPLTVTSAQKNPTAFYLCASSDQVAVNEQFFGPGTRLTVL.

This clone was seen ten or more times. The chain uses TRBV7-4 and TRBJ1-2, with TRBD1 matching 10 bases. The CDR3 spans 13 residues. With 5 bases clipped from V and 6 bases from J, the junction kept 3 bases outside the gene matches. CDR1 and CDR2 from the germline V gene are SGHVT and SQSDAQ. The CDR3 DNA follows: TGTGCCAGCAGCCGACAGGGGGCGAATGGCTACACCTTC. Its protein product is CASSRQGANGYTF.

This sequence joins TRBV6-1 and TRBJ1-2, with D unresolved. Trimming took 0 bases from V and 3 from J, leaving 2 bases between them. From germline, CDR1 is MNHNS and CDR2 SASEGT. This CDR3 region has 12 residues. The CDR3 reads CASSEADYGYTF. CDR3 coding DNA: TGTGCCAGCAGTGAAGCTGACTATGGCTACACCTTC.

In its sample, this clone was seen once. The chain uses TRBV11-1 and TRBJ2-7, with D unclear. The CDR3 has 13 residues. V was trimmed by 2 bases and J by 6 bases, leaving 11 bases between them. Germline V CDR1 and CDR2: SGHAT, FQDESV (reference sequence). The CDR3 DNA reads TGTGCCAGCAGCTTAAGGCCTTGGGGCGAGCAGTACTTC. Amino acids: CASSLRPWGEQYF.

The chain has TRBV6-6 and TRBJ1-5; D is ambiguous. V lost 2 bases to trimming and J lost 8 bases, with 7 bases between them. From germline, CDR1 is MNHNY and CDR2 SVGAGI (reference sequence). This CDR3 has 12 amino acids. The CDR3 loop is CASSYLGEPQHF. Here the CDR3 DNA reads TGTGCCAGCAGTTACCTCGGGGAGCCCCAGCATTTT.

The V and J genes are TRBV19 and TRBJ2-1, with D perhaps TRBD2 (5 bases). This CDR3 has 16 amino acids. Trimming stripped 5 bases from V and 4 bases from J, with 18 bases between. Germline V gives CDR1 LNHDA, CDR2 SQIVND (reference sequence). The CDR3, as DNA: TGTGCCAGTAGTGATCTCGGAGGAGGCCGGTACAATGAGCAGTTCTTC. Residues: CASSDLGGGRYNEQFF.

The J gene is TRBJ1-4, the V gene TRBV28, with 7 bases that match TRBD1. CDR3 length equals 15 residues. Unmatched junction bases numbered 7, after V lost 4 bases and J lost 5 bases. CDR1 is MDHEN and CDR2 is SYDVKM in the germline V gene. CDR3: CASSSHRGRNEKLFF. The CDR3 DNA reads TGTGCCAGCAGTTCTCACAGGGGCCGGAATGAAAAACTGTTTTTT.

The chain uses TRBV11-2 and TRBJ2-1; D remains unclear. V lost 1 base and J lost 3, with 7 bases in between. The CDR3 spans 14 residues. The germline gives CDR1 SGHAT, CDR2 FQNNGV. The CDR3 here is CASSLGQNYNEQFF. The CDR3 coding sequence is TGTGCCAGCAGCTTAGGGCAGAACTACAATGAGCAGTTCTTC.

J is TRBJ2-1 and V is TRBV9, with TRBD2 matching over 11 bases. There are 20 residues in the CDR3. J gave up 4 bases and V 4 bases, and 19 bases lay outside the gene matches. Germline assignment: CDR1 SGDLS and CDR2 YYNGEE. The CDR3 DNA is TGTGCCAGCAGCACCCAACAGGGACTAGCGGTTAGCAAGGGGTACAATGAGCAGTTCTTC. Translated, it gives CASSTQQGLAVSKGYNEQFF.

The CDR3 protein is CATSDWGISGSSTDTQYF. In DNA, the CDR3 is TGTGCCACCAGTGATTGGGGAATTAGCGGTTCTAGCACAGATACGCAGTATTTT. The chain has TRBV24-1 and TRBJ2-3; perhaps TRBD2 as D (6 bases). CDR3 length: 18 residues. Trimming removed 2 bases at V and 0 bases at J, with 17 bases between. From germline, CDR1 is KGHDR and CDR2 SFDVKD.

The chain uses TRBV18 and TRBJ1-1, with a weak D call TRBD1 (5 bases). The CDR3 runs 15 residues. Deletions cut 3 bases from V and 1 base from J, with 12 bases between. Germline loops: CDR1 KGHSH, CDR2 LQKENI. For the CDR3, the DNA is TGTGCCAGCTCACCTTCCCGGGGACCGAACACTGAAGCTTTCTTT. Protein sequence: CASSPSRGPNTEAFF.

This clone was seen repeatedly, ten times or more. The chain uses TRBV5-1 and TRBJ1-5; 8 nucleotides align to TRBD1. Germline values: CDR1 SGHRS, CDR2 YFSETQ. After removal of 3 bases from V and 6 bases from J, the junction contained 5 bases not matched to a gene. The CDR3 covers 14 residues. In DNA form, the CDR3 reads TGCGCCAGCAGCTCTGACAGGGGCGGTCAGCCCCAGCATTTT. Protein sequence: CASSSDRGGQPQHF.

The V and J genes are TRBV15 and TRBJ1-4; D is ambiguous. Germline V lookup: CDR1 LNHNV, CDR2 YYDKDF (reference sequence). The CDR3 contains 17 residues. Between the trimmed V and J ends, which lost 0 bases and 0 bases, there was a span of 11 bases. The CDR3 loop reads CATSRDMRAATNEKLFF. The CDR3 DNA is TGTGCCACCAGCAGAGATATGAGGGCCGCAACTAATGAAAAACTGTTTTTT.

The count of this clone is one. The V and J genes are TRBV5-6 and TRBJ1-2; D is undetermined. The germline V gene has CDR1 SGHDT and CDR2 YYEEEE. This CDR3 region has 15 residues. V was cut by 3 bases and J by 0 bases, with 12 bases left in between. The CDR3, as DNA: TGTGCCAGCAGCTCTGTCAGAGACACTAACTATGGCTACACCTTC. Translation: CASSSVRDTNYGYTF. The full variable domain, rest sourced from reference TRBV5-6 and TRBJ1-2, is DAGVTQSPTHLIKTRGQQVTLRCSPKSGHDTVSWYQQALGQGPQFIFQYYEEEERQRGNFPDRFSGHQFPNYSSELNVNALLLGDSALYLCASSSVRDTNYGYTFGSGTRLTVV.

The chain uses TRBV5-3 and TRBJ1-1; D may be TRBD1 (5 bases). TRBV5-3 is treated as an ORF (open reading frame) with a function not yet certain. There are 15 residues in the CDR3. V lost 4 bases to trimming and J lost 5 bases, with 18 bases between them. CDR3 coding DNA: TGTGCCAGAAGCAGCGGGACTGTACTACCTACTGAAGCTTTCTTT. It codes for CARSSGTVLPTEAFF.

This clone was detected ten times or more. V and J are TRBV10-1 and TRBJ2-2; the D gene is possibly TRBD1 (5 bases). The CDR3 length is 16 residues. CDR1 and CDR2 (germline): WNHNN, SYGVQD (reference sequence). V was shortened by 5 bases and J by 6 bases, with 19 bases between the two germline ends. The CDR3 region has the DNA TGCGCCAGCAGTCCCGCCTTTGGGGCAGACGCCGGGGAGCTGTTTTTT. Protein: CASSPAFGADAGELFF.

The rearrangement links TRBV6-5 to TRBJ2-4; a possible D gene is TRBD2 (6 bases). Germline V lookup: CDR1 MNHEY, CDR2 SVGAGI. This CDR3 spans 15 amino acids. With 8 bases removed from V and 1 base from J, the gap between germline ends came to 15 bases. For the CDR3, the DNA is TGTGCCAGCGGGTATGGAGGGGCGGCCAAAAACATTCAGTACTTC. Translating gives CASGYGGAAKNIQYF.

The chain combines TRBV7-6 with TRBJ1-4; D perhaps matches TRBD1 (5 bases). The germline CDR1 and CDR2 sequences are SGHVS and FNYEAQ. The CDR3 runs to 17 residues. V shed 5 bases and J shed 1 base, with 17 bases lying between them. The CDR3 loop is CASSLAGRAGTNEKLFF. Here the CDR3 DNA reads TGTGCCAGCAGCCTGGCGGGCAGGGCTGGAACTAATGAAAAACTGTTTTTT. Variable domain in full (rest from reference TRBV7-6 and TRBJ1-4): GAGVSQSPRYKVTKRGQDVALRCDPISGHVSLYWYRQALGQGPEFLTYFNYEAQQDKSGLPNDRFSAERPEGSISTLTIQRTEQRDSAMYRCASSLAGRAGTNEKLFFGSGTQLSVL.

The chain is built from TRBV5-4 and TRBJ2-2, with 9 bases matching TRBD1. The CDR3 totals 15 residues. J was trimmed by 5 bases and V by 4 bases; bases with no gene match: 6. Germline V gives CDR1 SGHNT, CDR2 YYREEE (reference sequence). In DNA form, the CDR3 reads TGTGCCAGCAGCCAGGACAGGGGAGGAACCGGGGAGCTGTTTTTT. This encodes CASSQDRGGTGELFF.

With respect to this clone: A junction end diverges from the germline sequence, so it may reflect a read error. The V gene is TRBV19, the J gene TRBJ1-3; D may be TRBD1 (5 bases). This CDR3 region has 15 residues. Germline assignment: CDR1 LNHDA and CDR2 SQIVND (reference sequence). The CDR3, as DNA: TGTGCCAGTAGTCCATTCTTGACAGCTGGGAACACCATATATTTT. Protein: CASSPFLTAGNTIYF.

The chain is built from TRBV18 and TRBJ2-3, with 9 nucleotides matching TRBD1. This CDR3 is built from 15 residues. The germline gives CDR1 KGHSH, CDR2 LQKENI. V gave up 3 bases and J gave up 2 bases; unmatched junction bases: 3. CDR3 DNA sequence: TGTGCCAGCTCACCGGACAGGGGATTCACAGATACGCAGTATTTT. Its protein is CASSPDRGFTDTQYF.

The chain combines TRBV10-1 with TRBJ2-7; 11 nucleotides match TRBD2. The CDR3 covers 13 residues. Germline CDR1 reads WNHNN; CDR2 reads SYGVQD (reference sequence). J gave up 4 bases and V 8 bases, and 4 bases lay outside the gene matches. The DNA for the CDR3 is TGCGCCAGCCACGGACTAGCGGGTTACGAGCAGTACTTC. Its translation: CASHGLAGYEQYF.